Sequencing of this T cell receptor (beta chain) was carried out in a study of shared clonotypes between healthy human individuals. Study overall: Per donor, three plates held CD4 naive cells, three held CD4 memory, two held CD8 naive and one held CD8 memory. Whole-study findings and limits: It was observed that approximately 5% of naive CD4 clonotypes were shared across several donors. Investigators collected only blood, and repertoires in tissues likely differ. Estimated clonotype richness was generally higher in naive than memory subsets.

Regarding this clone: No antigen is known for it.

Naive CD8 isolation took CD45RO-negative cells positively selected for CCR7 and excluded terminally differentiated effector memory CD45RA+ cells. This CDR3 has 12 amino acids. Germline V gives CDR1 MDHEN, CDR2 SYDVKM. V shed 9 bases and J shed 8 bases, with 16 bases lying between them. Libraries were prepared by immunoSEQ multiplex PCR; TCRdb keeps only in-frame clonotypes and omits some of them. This sample has a few million clones, with around 93% found just once. The sample taken for sequencing was naive CD8+ T cells from PBMCs. The gene calls are TRBV28 and TRBJ1-2; a possible D gene is TRBD1 (6 bases). The receptor's source is a young man in good health. Some clones in this sample may be carry-over from other donors' samples. The CDR3 is CASRTGNVGYTF. The CDR3 bases are TGTGCCAGTAGAACAGGGAACGTAGGCTACACCTTC.